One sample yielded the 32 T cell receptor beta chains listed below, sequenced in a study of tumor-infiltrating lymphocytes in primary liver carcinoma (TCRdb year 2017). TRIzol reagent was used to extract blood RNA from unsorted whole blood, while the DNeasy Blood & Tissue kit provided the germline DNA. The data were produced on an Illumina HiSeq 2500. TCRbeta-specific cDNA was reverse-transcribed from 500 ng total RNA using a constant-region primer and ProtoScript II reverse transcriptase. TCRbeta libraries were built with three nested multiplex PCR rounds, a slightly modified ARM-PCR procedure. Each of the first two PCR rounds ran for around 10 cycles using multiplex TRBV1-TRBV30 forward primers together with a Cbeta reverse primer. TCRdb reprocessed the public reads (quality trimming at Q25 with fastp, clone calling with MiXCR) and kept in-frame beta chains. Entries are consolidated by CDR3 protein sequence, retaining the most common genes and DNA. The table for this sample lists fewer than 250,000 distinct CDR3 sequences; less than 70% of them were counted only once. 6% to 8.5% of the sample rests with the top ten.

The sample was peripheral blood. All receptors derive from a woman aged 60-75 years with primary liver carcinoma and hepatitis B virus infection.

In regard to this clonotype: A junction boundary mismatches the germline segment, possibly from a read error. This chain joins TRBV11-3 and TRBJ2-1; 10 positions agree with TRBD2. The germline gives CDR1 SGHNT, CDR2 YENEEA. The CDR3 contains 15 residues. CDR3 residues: CVSCLGTSGKLEQFF. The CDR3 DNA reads TGTGTCAGCTGCTTAGGAACTAGCGGGAAGCTCGAGCAGTTCTTC.

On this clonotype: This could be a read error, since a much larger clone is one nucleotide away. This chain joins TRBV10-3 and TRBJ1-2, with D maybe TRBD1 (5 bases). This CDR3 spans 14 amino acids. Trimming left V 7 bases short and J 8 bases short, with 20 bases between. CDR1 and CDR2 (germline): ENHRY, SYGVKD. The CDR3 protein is CAIKEEGRRAGYTF. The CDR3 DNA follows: TGTGCCATCAAGGAGGAGGGGCGACGCGCGGGCTACACCTTC.

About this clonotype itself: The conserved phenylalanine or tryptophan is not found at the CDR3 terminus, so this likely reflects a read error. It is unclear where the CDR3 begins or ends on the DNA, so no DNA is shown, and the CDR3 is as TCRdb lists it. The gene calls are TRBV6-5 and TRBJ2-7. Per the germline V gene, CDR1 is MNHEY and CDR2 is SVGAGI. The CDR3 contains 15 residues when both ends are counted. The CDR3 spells CASSYSVQDYHEQYL.

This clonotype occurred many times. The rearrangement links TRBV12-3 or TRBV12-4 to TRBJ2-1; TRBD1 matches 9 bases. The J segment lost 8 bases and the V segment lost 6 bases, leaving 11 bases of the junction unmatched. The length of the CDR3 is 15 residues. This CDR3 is CASSQGQGRLYEQFF. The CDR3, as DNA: TGTGCCAGCAGCCAGGGACAGGGTCGGTTATATGAGCAGTTCTTC.

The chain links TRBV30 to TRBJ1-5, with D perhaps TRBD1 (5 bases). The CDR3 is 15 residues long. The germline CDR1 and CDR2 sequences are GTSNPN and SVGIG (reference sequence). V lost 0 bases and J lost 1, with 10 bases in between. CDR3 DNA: TGTGCCTGGAGTGTCGGGACGACAAGCAATCAGCCCCAGCATTTT. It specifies CAWSVGTTSNQPQHF.

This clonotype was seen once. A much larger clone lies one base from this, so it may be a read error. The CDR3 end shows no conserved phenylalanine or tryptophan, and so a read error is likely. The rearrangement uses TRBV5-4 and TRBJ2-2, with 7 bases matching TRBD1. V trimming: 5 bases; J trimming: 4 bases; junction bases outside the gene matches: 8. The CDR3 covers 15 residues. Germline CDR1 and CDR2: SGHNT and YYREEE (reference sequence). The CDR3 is CASRSQGQVTGELFY. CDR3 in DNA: TGTGCCAGCAGATCCCAAGGACAGGTCACCGGGGAGCTGTTTTAT.

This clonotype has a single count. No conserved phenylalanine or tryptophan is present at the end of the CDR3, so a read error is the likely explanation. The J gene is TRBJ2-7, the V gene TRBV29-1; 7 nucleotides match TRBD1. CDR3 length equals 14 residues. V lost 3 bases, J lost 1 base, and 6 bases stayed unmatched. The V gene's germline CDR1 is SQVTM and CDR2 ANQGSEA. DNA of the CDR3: TGCAGCGTTGAGGTAGGGGGCGAGTCCTACGAGCAGTACTCC. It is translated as CSVEVGGESYEQYS.

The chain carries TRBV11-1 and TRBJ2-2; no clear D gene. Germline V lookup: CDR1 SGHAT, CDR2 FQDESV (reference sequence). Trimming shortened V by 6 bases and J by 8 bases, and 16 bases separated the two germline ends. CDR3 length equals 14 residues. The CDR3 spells CASRKIGSTGELFF. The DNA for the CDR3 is TGTGCCAGCAGAAAGATAGGGTCCACTGGGGAGCTGTTTTTT.

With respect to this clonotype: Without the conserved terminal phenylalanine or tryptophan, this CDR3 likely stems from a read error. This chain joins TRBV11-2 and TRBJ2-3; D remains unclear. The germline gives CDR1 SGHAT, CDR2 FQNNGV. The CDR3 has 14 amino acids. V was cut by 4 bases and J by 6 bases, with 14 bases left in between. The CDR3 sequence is CASSSSFIGDTQYL. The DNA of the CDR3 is TGTGCCAGCAGCTCGTCCTTCATTGGGGATACGCAGTATTTA.

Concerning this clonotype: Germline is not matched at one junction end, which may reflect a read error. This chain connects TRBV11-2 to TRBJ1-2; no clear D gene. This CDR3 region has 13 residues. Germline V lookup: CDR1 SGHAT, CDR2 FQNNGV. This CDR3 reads CASSPAGTYGYTF. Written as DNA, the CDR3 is TGCGCCAGCAGCCCTGCGGGCACCTATGGCTACACCTTC.

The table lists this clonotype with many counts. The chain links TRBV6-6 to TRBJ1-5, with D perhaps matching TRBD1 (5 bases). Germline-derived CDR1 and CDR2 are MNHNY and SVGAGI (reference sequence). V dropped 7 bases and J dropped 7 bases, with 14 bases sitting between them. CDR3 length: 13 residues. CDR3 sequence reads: CASTRGEGQPQHF. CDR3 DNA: TGTGCCAGCACCCGAGGGGAGGGGCAGCCCCAGCATTTT.

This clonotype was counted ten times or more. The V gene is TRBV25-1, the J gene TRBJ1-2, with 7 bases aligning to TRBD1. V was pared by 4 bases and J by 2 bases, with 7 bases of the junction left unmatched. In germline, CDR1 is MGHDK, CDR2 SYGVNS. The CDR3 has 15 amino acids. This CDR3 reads CASSGQGGRNYGYTF. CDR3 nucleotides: TGTGCCAGCAGTGGCCAGGGGGGGAGAAACTATGGCTACACCTTC.

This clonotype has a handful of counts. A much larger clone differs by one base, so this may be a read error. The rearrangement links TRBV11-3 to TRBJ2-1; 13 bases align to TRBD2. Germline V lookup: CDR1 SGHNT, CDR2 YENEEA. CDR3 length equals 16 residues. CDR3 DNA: TGTGCCAACAGCCCCCGACTAGCGGGAGGTAACAATGAGCAGTTCTTC. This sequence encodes CANSPRLAGGNNEQFF.

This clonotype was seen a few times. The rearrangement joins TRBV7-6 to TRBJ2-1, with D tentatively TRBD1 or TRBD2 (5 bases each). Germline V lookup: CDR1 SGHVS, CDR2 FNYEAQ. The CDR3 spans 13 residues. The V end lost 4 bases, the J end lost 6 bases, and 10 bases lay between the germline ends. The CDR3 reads CASSSSRGNEQFF. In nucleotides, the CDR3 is TGTGCCAGCAGCTCCTCGAGGGGCAATGAGCAGTTCTTC.

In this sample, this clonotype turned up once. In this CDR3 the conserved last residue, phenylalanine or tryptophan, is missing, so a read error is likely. The DNA for the CDR3 is TGTGCCAGTAGCCGTTGGGTAGCGGGAGAAGATAGCACAGATACGCAGTATCTT. Translated: CASSRWVAGEDSTDTQYL. V gene TRBV11-3 combines with J gene TRBJ2-3, with TRBD2 matching 9 bases. CDR1 SGHNT and CDR2 YENEEA come from the germline V gene. With 9 bases clipped from V and 0 bases from J, the junction kept 16 bases outside the gene matches. There are 18 residues in the CDR3.

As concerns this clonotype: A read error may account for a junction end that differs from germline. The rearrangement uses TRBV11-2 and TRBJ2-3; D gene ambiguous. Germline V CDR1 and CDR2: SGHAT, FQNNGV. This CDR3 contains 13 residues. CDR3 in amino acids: CASSSRPTDTRYF. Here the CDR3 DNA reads TGTGCCAGCAGCTCAAGACCAACAGATACGCGGTATTTT.

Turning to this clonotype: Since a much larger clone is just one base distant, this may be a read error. The CDR3 spells CASSLVSHYNEQFF. In DNA, the CDR3 is TGTGCCAGCAGTTTAGTTTCCCACTACAATGAGCAGTTCTTC. This sequence joins TRBV12-3 or TRBV12-4 and TRBJ2-1, with D unresolved. CDR3 length: 14 amino acids. Trimming left V 1 base short and J 3 bases short, with 7 bases between.

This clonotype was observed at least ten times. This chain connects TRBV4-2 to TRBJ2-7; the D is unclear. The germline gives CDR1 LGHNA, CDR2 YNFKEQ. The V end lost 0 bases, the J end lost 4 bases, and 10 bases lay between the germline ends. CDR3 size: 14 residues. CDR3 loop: CASSQDSKNYEQYF. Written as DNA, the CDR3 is TGTGCCAGCAGCCAAGATAGTAAGAATTACGAGCAGTACTTC.

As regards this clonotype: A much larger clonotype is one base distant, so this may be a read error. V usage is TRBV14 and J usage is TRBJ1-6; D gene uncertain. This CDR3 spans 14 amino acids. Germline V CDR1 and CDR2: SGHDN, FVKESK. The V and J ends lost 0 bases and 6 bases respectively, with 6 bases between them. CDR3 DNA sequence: TGTGCCAGCAGCCAAGAGACGGGTAATTCACCCCTCCACTTT. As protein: CASSQETGNSPLHF.

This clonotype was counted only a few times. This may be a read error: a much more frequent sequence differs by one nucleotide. The CDR3 here is CASRRDLTYNEQLF. The CDR3 DNA reads as TGTGCCAGCAGGCGGGACCTAACTTACAATGAGCAGCTCTTC. The chain is built from TRBV6-6 and TRBJ2-1; TRBD2 is a possible D gene (6 bases). The CDR3 is made up of 14 amino acids. Germline V gene sequence: CDR1 MNHNY, CDR2 SVGAGI (reference sequence).

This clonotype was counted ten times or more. CDR3 bases: TGTGCCAGCAGCCGGGACAGGGCAAGGAATACGCAGTATTTT. This sequence encodes CASSRDRARNTQYF. The chain is built from TRBV12-3 or TRBV12-4 and TRBJ2-3; TRBD1 matches at 9 bases. The CDR3 covers 14 residues. The trim removed 6 bases at V and 7 bases at J, leaving 8 bases unmatched.

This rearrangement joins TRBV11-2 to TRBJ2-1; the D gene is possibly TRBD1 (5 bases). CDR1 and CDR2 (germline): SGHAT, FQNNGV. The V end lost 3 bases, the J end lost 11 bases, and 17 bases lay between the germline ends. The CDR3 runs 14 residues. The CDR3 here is CASSFVQGSGKQFF. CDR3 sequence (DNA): TGTGCCAGCAGCTTCGTGCAGGGTTCCGGTAAGCAGTTCTTC.

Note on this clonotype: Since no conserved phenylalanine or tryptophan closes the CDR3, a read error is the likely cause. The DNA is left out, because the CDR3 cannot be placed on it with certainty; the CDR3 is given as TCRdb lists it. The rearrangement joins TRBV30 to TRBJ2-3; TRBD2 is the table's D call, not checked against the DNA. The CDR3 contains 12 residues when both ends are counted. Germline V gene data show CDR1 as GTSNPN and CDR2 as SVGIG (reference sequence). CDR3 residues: CAWSVGASGTNL.

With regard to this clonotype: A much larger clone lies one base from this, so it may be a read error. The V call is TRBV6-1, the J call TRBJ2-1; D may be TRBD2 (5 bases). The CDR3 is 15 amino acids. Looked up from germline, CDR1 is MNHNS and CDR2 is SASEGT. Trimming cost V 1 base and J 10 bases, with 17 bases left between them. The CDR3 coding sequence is TGTGCCAGCAGTGAAGGGTATAAGGACTTTCAAGAGCAGTTCTTC. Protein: CASSEGYKDFQEQFF.

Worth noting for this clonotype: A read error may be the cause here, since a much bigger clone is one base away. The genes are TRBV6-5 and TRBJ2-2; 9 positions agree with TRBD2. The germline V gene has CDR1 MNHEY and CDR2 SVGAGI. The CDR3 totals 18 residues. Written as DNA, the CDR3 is TGTGCCAGCATTTACTCGCGGGAGGGCCATGAGTACACCGGGGAGCTGTTTTTT. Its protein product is CASIYSREGHEYTGELFF.

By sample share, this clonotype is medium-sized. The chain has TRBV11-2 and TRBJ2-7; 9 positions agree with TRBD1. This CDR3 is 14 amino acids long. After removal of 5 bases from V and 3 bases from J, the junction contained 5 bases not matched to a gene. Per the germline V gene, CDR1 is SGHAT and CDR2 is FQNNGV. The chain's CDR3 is CASSARDRVYEQYF. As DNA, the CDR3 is TGTGCCAGCAGCGCTCGGGACAGGGTCTACGAGCAGTACTTC. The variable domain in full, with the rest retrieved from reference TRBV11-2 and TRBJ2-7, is EAGVAQSPRYKIIEKRQSVAFWCNPISGHATLYWYQQILGQGPKLLIQFQNNGVVDDSQLPKDRFSAERLKGVDSTLKIQPAKLEDSAVYLCASSARDRVYEQYFGPGTRLTVT.

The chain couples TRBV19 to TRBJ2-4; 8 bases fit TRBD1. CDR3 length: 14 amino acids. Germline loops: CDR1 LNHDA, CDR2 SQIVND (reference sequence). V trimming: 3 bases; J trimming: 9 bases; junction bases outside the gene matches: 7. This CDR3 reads CASSIQGAVRIQYF. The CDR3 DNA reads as TGTGCCAGTAGTATCCAGGGGGCGGTTCGCATTCAGTACTTC.

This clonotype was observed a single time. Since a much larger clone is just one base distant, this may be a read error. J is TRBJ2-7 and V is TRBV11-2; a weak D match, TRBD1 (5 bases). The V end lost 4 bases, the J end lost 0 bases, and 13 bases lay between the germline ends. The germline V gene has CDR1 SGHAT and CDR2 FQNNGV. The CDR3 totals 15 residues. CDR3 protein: CASSWKTVPSYEQYF. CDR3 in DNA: TGTGCCAGCAGCTGGAAGACAGTCCCCTCCTACGAGCAGTACTTC.

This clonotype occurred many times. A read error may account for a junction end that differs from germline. CDR3 loop: CASSHDPRGMYAF. Written as DNA, the CDR3 is TGTGCCAGCAGCCATGACCCGAGGGGGATGTACGCCTTC. This chain uses TRBV14 with TRBJ2-1; maybe TRBD1 (6 bases). This CDR3 spans 13 amino acids. In germline, CDR1 is SGHDN, CDR2 FVKESK.

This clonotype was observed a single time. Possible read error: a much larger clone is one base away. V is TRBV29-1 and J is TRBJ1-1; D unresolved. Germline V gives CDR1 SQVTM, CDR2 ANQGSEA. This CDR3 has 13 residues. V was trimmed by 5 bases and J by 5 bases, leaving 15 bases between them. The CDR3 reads CSVSAPSWTEAFF. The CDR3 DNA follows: TGCAGCGTTTCTGCACCATCTTGGACTGAAGCTTTCTTT.

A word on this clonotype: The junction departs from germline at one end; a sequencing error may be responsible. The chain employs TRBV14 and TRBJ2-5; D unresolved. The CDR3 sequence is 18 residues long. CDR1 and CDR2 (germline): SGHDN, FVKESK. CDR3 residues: CASSHLELTYNQQETQHF. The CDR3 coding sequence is TGTGCCAGCAGCCACCTTGAACTAACGTACAATCAACAAGAGACCCAGCACTTC.

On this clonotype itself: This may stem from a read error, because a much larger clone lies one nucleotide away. The CDR3 spells CASSQDPGRVLYEQYF. The CDR3 DNA follows: TGCGCCAGCAGCCAAGATCCCGGGAGGGTTCTCTACGAGCAGTACTTC. V gene TRBV4-1 combines with J gene TRBJ2-7, with TRBD2 identical over 8 bases. The CDR3 totals 16 residues. Germline V gene data show CDR1 as MGHRA and CDR2 as YSYEKL. Trimming at V came to 0 bases and at J to 3 bases, leaving 7 bases not matched to a gene.